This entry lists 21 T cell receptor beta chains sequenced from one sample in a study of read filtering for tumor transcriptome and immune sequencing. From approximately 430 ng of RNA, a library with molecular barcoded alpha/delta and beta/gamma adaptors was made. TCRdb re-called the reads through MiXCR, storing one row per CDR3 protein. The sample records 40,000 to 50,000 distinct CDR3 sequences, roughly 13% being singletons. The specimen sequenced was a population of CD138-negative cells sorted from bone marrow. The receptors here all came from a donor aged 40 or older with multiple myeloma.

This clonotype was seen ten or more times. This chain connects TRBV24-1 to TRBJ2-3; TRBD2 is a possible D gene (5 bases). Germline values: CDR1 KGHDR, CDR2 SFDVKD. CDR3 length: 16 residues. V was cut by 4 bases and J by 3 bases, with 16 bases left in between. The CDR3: CATSEGRQVGTDTQYF. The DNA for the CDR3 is TGTGCCACCAGTGAGGGGAGACAAGTGGGGACAGATACGCAGTATTTT.

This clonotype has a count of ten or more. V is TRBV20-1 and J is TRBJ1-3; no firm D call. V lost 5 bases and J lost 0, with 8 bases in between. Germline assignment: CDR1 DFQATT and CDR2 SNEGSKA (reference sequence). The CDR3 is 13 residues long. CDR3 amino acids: CSAYSLSGNTIYF. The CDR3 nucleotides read TGCAGTGCTTACAGCCTCTCTGGAAACACCATATATTTT.

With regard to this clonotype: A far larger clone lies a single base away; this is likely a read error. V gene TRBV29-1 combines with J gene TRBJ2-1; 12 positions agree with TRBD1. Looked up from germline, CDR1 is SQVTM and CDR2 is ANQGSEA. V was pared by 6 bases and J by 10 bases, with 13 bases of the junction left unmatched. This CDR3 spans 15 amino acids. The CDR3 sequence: CSVLGTGGGSGEQFF. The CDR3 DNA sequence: TGCAGCGTCCTAGGGACAGGGGGCGGTTCCGGCGAGCAGTTCTTC.

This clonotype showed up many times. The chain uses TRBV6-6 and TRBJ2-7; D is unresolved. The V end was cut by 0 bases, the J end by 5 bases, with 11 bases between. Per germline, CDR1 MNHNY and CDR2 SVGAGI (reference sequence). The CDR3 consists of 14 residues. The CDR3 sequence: CASSYSFLRNEQYF. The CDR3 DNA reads TGTGCCAGCAGTTACTCGTTTTTGCGAAACGAGCAGTACTTC.

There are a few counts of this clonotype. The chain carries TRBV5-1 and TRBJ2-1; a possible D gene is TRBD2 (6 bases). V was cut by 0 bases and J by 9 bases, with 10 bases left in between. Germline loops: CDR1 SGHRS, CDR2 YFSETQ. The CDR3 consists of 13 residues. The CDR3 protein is CASSLAWDSEQFF. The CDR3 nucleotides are TGCGCCAGCAGCTTGGCCTGGGACTCTGAGCAGTTCTTC.

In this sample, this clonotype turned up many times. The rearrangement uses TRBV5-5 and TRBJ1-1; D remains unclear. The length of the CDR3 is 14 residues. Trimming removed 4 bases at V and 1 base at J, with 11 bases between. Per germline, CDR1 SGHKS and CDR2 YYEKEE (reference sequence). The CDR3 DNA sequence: TGTGCCAGCAGCCCACCCCGGGGGAACACTGAAGCTTTCTTT. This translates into CASSPPRGNTEAFF.

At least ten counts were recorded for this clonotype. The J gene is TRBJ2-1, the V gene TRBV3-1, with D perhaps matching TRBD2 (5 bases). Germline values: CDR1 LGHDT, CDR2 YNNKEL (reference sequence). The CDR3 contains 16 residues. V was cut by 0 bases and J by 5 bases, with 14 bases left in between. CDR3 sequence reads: CASSQEGRMVDNEQFF. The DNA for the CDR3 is TGTGCCAGCAGCCAAGAGGGGAGAATGGTTGACAATGAGCAGTTCTTC.

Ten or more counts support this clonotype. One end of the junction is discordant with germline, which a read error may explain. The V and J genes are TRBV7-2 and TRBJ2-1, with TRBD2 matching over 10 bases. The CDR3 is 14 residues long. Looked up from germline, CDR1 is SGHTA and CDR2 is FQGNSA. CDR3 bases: TGTGCCAGCAGCTTAGAAAGGACTAGCGGAGCCCGGACCTTC. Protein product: CASSLERTSGARTF. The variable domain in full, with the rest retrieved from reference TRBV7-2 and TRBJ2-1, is GAGVSQSPSNKVTEKGKDVELRCDPISGHTALYWYRQSLGQGLEFLIYFQGNSAPDKSGLPSDRFSAERTGGSVSTLTIQRTQQEDSAVYLCASSLERTSGARTFGPGTRLTVL.

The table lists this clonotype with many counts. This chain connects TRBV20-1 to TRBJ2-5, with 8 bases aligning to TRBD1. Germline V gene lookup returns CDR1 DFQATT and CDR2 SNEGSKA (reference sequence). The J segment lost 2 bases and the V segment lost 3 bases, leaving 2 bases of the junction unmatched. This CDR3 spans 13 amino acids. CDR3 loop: CSARGDRQETQYF. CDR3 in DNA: TGCAGTGCTAGGGGGGACAGGCAAGAGACCCAGTACTTC.

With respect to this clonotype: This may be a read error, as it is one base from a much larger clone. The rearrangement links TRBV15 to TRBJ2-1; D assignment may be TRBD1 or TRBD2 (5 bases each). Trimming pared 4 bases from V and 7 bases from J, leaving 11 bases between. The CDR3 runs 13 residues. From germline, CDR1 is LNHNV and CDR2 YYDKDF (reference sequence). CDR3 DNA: TGTGCCACCAGCACCGGGGCAGCTAATGAGCAGTTCTTC. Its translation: CATSTGAANEQFF.

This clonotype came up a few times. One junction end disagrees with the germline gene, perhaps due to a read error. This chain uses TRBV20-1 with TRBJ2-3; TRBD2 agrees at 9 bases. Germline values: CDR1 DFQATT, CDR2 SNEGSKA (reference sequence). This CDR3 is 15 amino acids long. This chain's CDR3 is CNARDLAGGPGTQYF. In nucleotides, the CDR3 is TGCAATGCTAGAGATTTGGCGGGAGGGCCAGGTACGCAGTATTTT.

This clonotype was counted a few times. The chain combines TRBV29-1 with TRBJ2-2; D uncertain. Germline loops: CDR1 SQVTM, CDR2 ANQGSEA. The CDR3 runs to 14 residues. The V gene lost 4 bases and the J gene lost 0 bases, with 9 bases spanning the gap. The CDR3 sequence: CSVGGFANTGELFF. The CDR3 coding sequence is TGCAGCGTTGGTGGGTTCGCGAACACCGGGGAGCTGTTTTTT.

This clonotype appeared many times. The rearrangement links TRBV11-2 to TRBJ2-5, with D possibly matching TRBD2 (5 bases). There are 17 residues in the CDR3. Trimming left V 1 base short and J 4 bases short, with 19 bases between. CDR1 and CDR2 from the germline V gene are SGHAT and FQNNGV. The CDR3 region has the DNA TGTGCCAGCAGCTTAGCTGTTGGAGGTTTTAGTTCAGAGACCCAGTACTTC. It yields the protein CASSLAVGGFSSETQYF. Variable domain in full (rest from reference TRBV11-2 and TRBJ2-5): EAGVAQSPRYKIIEKRQSVAFWCNPISGHATLYWYQQILGQGPKLLIQFQNNGVVDDSQLPKDRFSAERLKGVDSTLKIQPAKLEDSAVYLCASSLAVGGFSSETQYFGPGTRLLVL.

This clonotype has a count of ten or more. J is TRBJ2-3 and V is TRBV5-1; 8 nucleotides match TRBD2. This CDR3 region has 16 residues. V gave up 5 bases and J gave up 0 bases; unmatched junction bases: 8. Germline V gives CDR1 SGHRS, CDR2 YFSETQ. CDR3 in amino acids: CASRQHTSGSTDTQYF. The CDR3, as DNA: TGCGCCAGCAGACAACACACTAGCGGTAGCACAGATACGCAGTATTTT.

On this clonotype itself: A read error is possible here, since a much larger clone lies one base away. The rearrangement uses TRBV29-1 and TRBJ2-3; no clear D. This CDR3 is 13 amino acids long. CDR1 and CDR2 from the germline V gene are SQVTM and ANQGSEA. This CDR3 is CSVTRAGTDTQCF. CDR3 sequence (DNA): TGCAGCGTAACCCGGGCTGGCACAGATACGCAGTGTTTT.

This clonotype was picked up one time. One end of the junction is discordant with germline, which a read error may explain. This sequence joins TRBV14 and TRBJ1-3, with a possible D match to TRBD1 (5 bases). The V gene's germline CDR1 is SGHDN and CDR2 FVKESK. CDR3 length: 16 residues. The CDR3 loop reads CVSSQVLYTPGDTIYF. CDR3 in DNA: TGTGTCAGCAGCCAAGTTCTCTACACACCGGGGGACACCATATATTTT.

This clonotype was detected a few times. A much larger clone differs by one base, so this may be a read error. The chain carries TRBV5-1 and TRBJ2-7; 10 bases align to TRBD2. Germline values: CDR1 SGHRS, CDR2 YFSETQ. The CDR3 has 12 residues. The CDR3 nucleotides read TGCGCCTCTCAGCGGGAGGGCAACGAGCGGTACTTC. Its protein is CASQREGNERYF.

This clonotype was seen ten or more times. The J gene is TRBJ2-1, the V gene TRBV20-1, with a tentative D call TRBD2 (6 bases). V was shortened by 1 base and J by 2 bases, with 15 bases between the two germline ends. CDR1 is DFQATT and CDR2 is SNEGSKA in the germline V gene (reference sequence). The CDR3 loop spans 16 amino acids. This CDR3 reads CSARGGTSATYNEQFF. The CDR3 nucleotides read TGCAGTGCTAGAGGCGGGACTTCCGCCACCTACAATGAGCAGTTCTTC.

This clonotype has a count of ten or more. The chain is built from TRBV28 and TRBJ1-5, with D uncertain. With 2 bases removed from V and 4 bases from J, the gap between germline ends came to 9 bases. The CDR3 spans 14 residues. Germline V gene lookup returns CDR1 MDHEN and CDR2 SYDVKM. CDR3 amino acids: CASSLEVGNQPQHF. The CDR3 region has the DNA TGTGCCAGCAGTTTAGAGGTGGGGAATCAGCCCCAGCATTTT.

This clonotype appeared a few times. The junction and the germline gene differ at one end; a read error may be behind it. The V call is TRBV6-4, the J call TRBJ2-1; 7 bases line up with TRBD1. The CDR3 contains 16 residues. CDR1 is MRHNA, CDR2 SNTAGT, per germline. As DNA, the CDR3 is TGCGCCAGCAGCCTCGGACAGGAAGGTTCCTACAATGAGCAGTTCTTC. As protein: CASSLGQEGSYNEQFF.

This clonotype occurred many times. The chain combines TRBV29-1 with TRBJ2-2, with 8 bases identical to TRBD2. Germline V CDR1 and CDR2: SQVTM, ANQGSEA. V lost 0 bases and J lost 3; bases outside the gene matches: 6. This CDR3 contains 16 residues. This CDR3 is CSVEDGGTRYTGELFF. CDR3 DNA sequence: TGCAGCGTTGAAGATGGTGGGACTAGATACACCGGGGAGCTGTTTTTT.